These 3 T cell receptor beta chains originate from one sample sequenced in a study of CD8+ T cells in alopecia areata. Treatment reported: oral pan-JAK inhibitor, 5-10 mg twice daily. Following RNA extraction, reverse transcription yielded cDNA that acted as the sequencing template. The repertoire was sequenced with immunoSEQ multiplex PCR; TCRdb's copy has only in-frame clones and lacks some. The data contain roughly 200,000 clones, about 40% of them singletons. The sequences come from CD4+ T cells sorted from blood, collected at approximately week 36, from a patient treated with tofacitinib. The receptor set was obtained from a human donor with alopecia areata.

V and J are TRBV18 and TRBJ2-5; the match to TRBD1 covers 8 bases. Germline V CDR1 and CDR2: KGHSH, LQKENI. With 5 bases clipped from V and 6 bases from J, the junction kept 8 bases outside the gene matches. This CDR3 is 14 amino acids long. CDR3 sequence: CASSSVDREKTQYF. Here the CDR3 DNA reads TGTGCCAGCTCATCCGTGGACAGGGAAAAGACCCAGTACTTC.

The chain carries TRBV29-1 and TRBJ2-1; D not resolved. Germline CDR1 SQVTM, CDR2 ANQGSEA. V shed 5 bases and J shed 0 bases, with 14 bases lying between them. The CDR3 covers 15 residues. The CDR3: CSVHDWEVSYNEQFF. The CDR3, as DNA: TGCAGCGTTCACGATTGGGAAGTCTCCTACAATGAGCAGTTCTTC.

The chain links TRBV28 to TRBJ2-1; D gene unclear. Germline CDR1 reads MDHEN; CDR2 reads SYDVKM. The CDR3 runs 16 residues. V was cut by 5 bases and J by 0 bases, with 14 bases left in between. CDR3 nucleotide sequence: TGTGCCAGCAGTCCCCCCGGGCCAAGCTCCTACAATGAGCAGTTCTTC. Its translation: CASSPPGPSSYNEQFF.